The source of this TCR beta chain is a study of radiotherapy plus CTLA-4 blockade in lung cancer. Notes on the study in general: The authors reported that early blood T cell clone dynamics, with interferon-beta, best predicted response.

Remarks on this clone: Its antigen is not identified.

Here immunoSEQ multiplex PCR was the method, and the copy in TCRdb shows in-frame clones only, minus some. Here the sample spans some 90,000 clones, 83% being singletons. With 1 base removed from V and 5 bases from J, the gap between germline ends came to 4 bases. Germline V gives CDR1 SGHNT, CDR2 YYREEE (reference sequence). The CDR3 contains 12 residues. The input for sequencing was peripheral blood, taken from a patient treated with radiotherapy plus ipilimumab. The rearrangement links TRBV5-4 to TRBJ1-5, with D unresolved. The source is a human donor with non-small cell lung cancer who had stable disease on radiotherapy plus ipilimumab. CDR3 residues: CASSLNDQPQHF. The CDR3 DNA is TGTGCCAGCAGCTTGAATGATCAGCCCCAGCATTTT.